This T cell receptor beta chain comes out of a study of yellow fever vaccine responses in identical twins. General observations from the study: Twins reportedly had a vaccine T cell response that seemed partly convergent, partly personalized.

TCRdb itself ran the RT-PCR reads through MiXCR, one entry per CDR3 protein. The table has around 530 distinct CDR3 sequences, 81% seen once. With regard to this clonotype: Antigen specificity is unknown.

This receptor was taken from a female donor who received the yellow fever vaccine. The sequences come from T cells from blood (PBMCs), unsorted or a sorted subset (not recorded which), collected before or after yellow fever vaccination (not recorded which).

The CDR3 here is CASSEDSSYNEQFF. The DNA for the CDR3 is TGTGCCAGCAGTGAGGACAGCTCCTACAATGAGCAGTTCTTC. The chain carries TRBV6-1 and TRBJ2-1; tentative D call: TRBD1 (6 bases). The CDR3 covers 14 residues. Germline values: CDR1 MNHNS, CDR2 SASEGT. Trimming removed 3 bases from V and 0 bases from J, with 6 bases in between.